Presented here are 11 T cell receptor beta chains from one specimen sequenced in a study of cytomegalovirus exposure and HLA in healthy donors. Researchers ran the PCR with 60 Vbeta and 13 Jbeta primers. Produced via immunoSEQ multiplex PCR; TCRdb's table is partial and in-frame only. The sample has roughly 140,000 clones, roughly 9.4% seen once. Specimen: PBMCs. These receptors were taken from a male donor in good health and CMV-seronegative.

The chain is built from TRBV19 and TRBJ1-2; 8 bases match TRBD1. This CDR3 has 14 residues. The germline CDR1 and CDR2 sequences are LNHDA and SQIVND (reference sequence). V trimming: 8 bases; J trimming: 8 bases; junction bases outside the gene matches: 13. In DNA form, the CDR3 reads TGTGCCAGTTCCATTTCGGACAGGGCAATCGGCTACACCTTC. Translation: CASSISDRAIGYTF.

Written as DNA, the CDR3 is TGCGCCAGCAGCCAAGTTATGGTGGGAGTAGCGGCTTTCTTT. Its protein product is CASSQVMVGVAAFF. The V call is TRBV4-3, the J call TRBJ1-1; D not certain. Trimming took 1 base from V and 11 from J, leaving 17 bases between them. The germline V gene has CDR1 LGHNA and CDR2 YSLEER. CDR3 size: 14 residues.

In its sample, this clone was seen a few times. The chain employs TRBV7-9 and TRBJ2-6; D unresolved. V was shortened by 6 bases and J by 4 bases, with 13 bases between the two germline ends. Germline values: CDR1 SEHNR, CDR2 FQNEAQ (reference sequence). The CDR3 runs to 15 residues. CDR3 sequence: CASSFRSSGANVLTF. The CDR3 coding sequence is TGTGCCAGCAGTTTCCGGTCCTCCGGGGCCAACGTCCTGACTTTC.

This chain links TRBV21-1 with TRBJ2-3; the table names TRBD2, a call not compared with the DNA. TRBV21-1 is a pseudogene. This CDR3 spans 16 amino acids. The CDR3 sequence: CASSKRLAGGPDTQYF. In DNA form, the CDR3 reads TGTGCCAGCAGCAAAAGACTAGCGGGAGGGCCAGATACGCAGTATTTT.

The DNA for the CDR3 is TGTGCCAGCAGCTTACAGGGGGCTAGAGTTCTCCAGTTCTTC. Residues: CASSLQGARVLQFF. This rearrangement joins TRBV13 to TRBJ2-1; 8 bases are shared with TRBD1. The germline V gene encodes CDR1 PRHDT and CDR2 FYEKMQ (reference sequence). The CDR3 covers 14 residues. V was clipped by 2 bases and J by 13 bases; unmatched bases: 10.

This sequence joins TRBV6-5 and TRBJ1-5; D is uncertain. This CDR3 is 13 amino acids long. The germline V and J ends were trimmed by 2 bases and 7 bases, with 9 bases remaining between them. The germline V gene has CDR1 MNHEY and CDR2 SVGAGI. CDR3 in amino acids: CASSYGRAQPQHF. In nucleotides, the CDR3 is TGTGCCAGCAGTTACGGGCGGGCCCAGCCCCAGCATTTT.

The chain joins TRBV28 to TRBJ2-5; 12 bases match TRBD1. V lost 5 bases to trimming and J lost 5 bases; unmatched junction nucleotides: 6. The CDR3 contains 15 residues. The germline V gene has CDR1 MDHEN and CDR2 SYDVKM. The CDR3 is CASSPGTGGRETQYF. DNA of the CDR3: TGTGCCAGCAGTCCCGGGACAGGGGGCCGGGAGACCCAGTACTTC.

The chain links TRBV7-2 to TRBJ1-2; 12 positions agree with TRBD1. The CDR3 is 17 residues long. Unmatched junction bases numbered 9, after V lost 4 bases and J lost 3 bases. Germline values: CDR1 SGHTA, CDR2 FQGNSA. The CDR3 nucleotides read TGTGCCAGCAGCTCATGGGGACAGGGGGCGACCGACTATGGCTACACCTTC. This encodes CASSSWGQGATDYGYTF. Variable domain in full (rest from reference TRBV7-2 and TRBJ1-2): GAGVSQSPSNKVTEKGKDVELRCDPISGHTALYWYRQSLGQGLEFLIYFQGNSAPDKSGLPSDRFSAERTGGSVSTLTIQRTQQEDSAVYLCASSSWGQGATDYGYTFGSGTRLTVV.

The chain recombines TRBV11-2 with TRBJ2-3; 7 positions agree with TRBD1. CDR1 is SGHAT and CDR2 is FQNNGV in the germline V gene. Trimming cost V 5 bases and J 3 bases; bases outside gene matches: 14. The CDR3 totals 17 residues. The CDR3 nucleotides read TGTGCCAGCAGCATCGGGACAGTCTCCCCCCCAACAGATACGCAGTATTTT. This gives the protein CASSIGTVSPPTDTQYF.

Details on this clone: This sample includes further DNA sequences coding for the same CDR3. This chain links TRBV5-1 with TRBJ2-7, with TRBD1 as a possible D gene (6 bases). Trimming took 0 bases from V and 2 from J, leaving 9 bases between them. Germline V gene data show CDR1 as SGHRS and CDR2 as YFSETQ. The CDR3 runs to 14 residues. CDR3 DNA sequence: TGCGCCAGCAGCTTGGGACAGGCCGCCTACGAGCAGTACTTC. Amino acid sequence: CASSLGQAAYEQYF.

The CDR3 here is CASSLAGQIYNSPLHF. CDR3 nucleotides: TGTGCCAGCAGCTTAGCCGGACAGATCTATAATTCACCCCTCCACTTT. The chain uses TRBV13 and TRBJ1-6; tentatively, D is TRBD1 (6 bases). Germline V gene sequence: CDR1 PRHDT, CDR2 FYEKMQ (reference sequence). Trimming took 1 base from V and 3 from J, leaving 10 bases between them. CDR3 length: 16 amino acids.